This TCR beta chain was identified in a study of T cell responses to AZD1222 COVID-19 vaccine (dated by TCRdb to 2020 to 2023). With respect to the entire study: AZD1222 recipients given second doses at about 4 weeks or at about 12 weeks were pooled, since spike-specific TCR depth and breadth were not found to differ between the two schedules. Enrollment into the trials was organized by age into subgroups of 18-55, 56-69 and 70-plus years, and those subgroups contained approximately 160, 26 and 62 TCR-sequenced participants, respectively. TCR sequencing covered roughly 230 trial participants: 200 to 210 given two doses of AZD1222 and 26 given two doses of MenACWY control vaccine. Paper-wide results and their limitations: After two AZD1222 doses, spike-specific TCR breadth and depth were significantly higher than at day 0 and than in MenACWY recipients. Because no day 14 peak-response samples were available, the repertoires could be characterized only after the peak T cell response. In the small 56-69-year group, the increase in depth fell short of significance, most likely because of low power. Conclusions about previously exposed vaccinees are limited because only five or six AZD1222 recipients were SARS-CoV-2 seropositive at baseline. Participants were mostly white British and included more females than males, and it was suggested by the authors that clonal diversity may have been underestimated. Nearly half of unique spike-specific TCRs reportedly recognized epitopes outside regions mutated in the B.1.351 and B.1.1.7 variants. The whole spike protein was spanned by vaccine-associated CD4 TCRs, and dominant responses were seen in regions 160-218 and 743-854.

The time point label corresponds to: baseline before first vaccination. Samples from vaccinated people were obtained from the UK trials COV001 and COV002, which included a single-blind randomized controlled phase 2/3 trial of AZD1222 (ChAdOx1 nCoV-19) in healthy adults. For TCRbeta chain sequencing, PBMC samples were collected from trial participants at day 0 and at day 28 after the second dose. Notes on this clone: Its binding antigen is unknown. Per-base qualities were not stored, and no clone one base away is much larger.

V and J lose 6 bases and 0 bases, and a span of 12 bases separates them. CDR3 length: 14 amino acids, cysteine to phenylalanine. Only the CDR3 portion is preserved as DNA: 42 bases, with reading frame beginning at the first base. For CDR1 and CDR2, the germline V gene lists ENHRY and SYGVKD. The CDR3 regions of human TCRbeta chains were subjected to immunosequencing. The original methods were these. Repertoire TCRs were matched against a reference library of SARS-CoV-2-specific TCRs generated with the MIRA antigen-specificity platform. Breadth was defined as the fraction of unique TCRs that were SARS-CoV-2-associated, and depth was defined as the fraction of total T cells that were SARS-CoV-2-associated. Using the MIRA data, each spike-specific TCR was mapped to the spike region that the TCR reacts to and placed in a CD4 or CD8 class. Log10-transformed breadth and depth values were compared by one-way ANOVA with Sidak's multiple comparisons tests. The clones in this table, taken by TCRdb from immuneACCESS, are in-frame only. Not every clone is retained; where verified, under half of the shortfall comes from an unresolved V gene, and the cause of the rest is unknown. V, J and clone size derive from that table, while D and trimming were established from the DNA sequence. This sample has around 70,000 clones in its table, and 80% to 85% of those were observed once. Over 10% of the sample is taken by the ten largest.

Rearrangement joined TRBV10-3 to TRBJ2-7, with a weak D call of TRBD1 (6 bases match). This TCR was recovered from an adult in good health. The material was peripheral blood, obtained on day 0 of AZD1222 vaccination. The DNA sequence is as follows: TGTGCCATCAGACTGACAGGCAGCTCCTACGAGCAGTACTTC. Translated, it gives CAIRLTGSSYEQYF.